The T cell receptor (beta chain) described here comes from a study of shared clonotypes between healthy human individuals (dated by TCRdb to about 2020). Looking at the study overall: Three men and a couple of women, aged 18 to 49 years, made up the cohort. Per donor, leukapheresis produced somewhere between about 0.94 and 10 billion PBMCs. For each donor, CD4 naive and CD4 memory were each run on three plates, CD8 naive on two plates, and CD8 memory on one plate. Blood TCR repertoires of five healthy adults were deeply sequenced to estimate repertoire size and the extent of clonotype sharing between individuals. Libraries were prepared and TCR repertoires were sequenced by different laboratories using diverse techniques, in order to increase sequencing depth and limit assay-specific biases. General findings and caveats noted by the study authors: Incomplete sequencing was indicated by rarefaction of sorted-subset datasets, despite the large sequencing depth. Estimated clonotype richness was generally larger for naive than for memory subsets. The genetic and exposure-history diversity represented was limited by the small number of donors. Based on pairwise subsampling, the degree of clonotype sharing among donors was expected to be affected by sequencing depth. When a few donors were compared, the shared fraction of clonotypes was about 5.4% for naive CD4, around 3.5% for naive CD8, 2.3% for memory CD4, and less than 0.45% for memory CD8. Compared with non-shared clonotypes, clonotypes shared by all four sorted-subset donors had higher generation probabilities. Sampling was limited to blood, and TCR repertoires in tissue likely differ from TCR repertoires in blood.

Using the deep immunoSEQ assay, TCR CDR3 regions were amplified from genomic DNA by multiplex PCR. Genomic DNA extracted from each cell subset was distributed evenly over all wells of several immunoSEQ 96-well plates, and each plate served as one replicate. Each replicate PCR for sorted subsets received around 200 ng genomic DNA, equal to about 30,000 T cell genomes. Purified libraries were measured with a Qubit 3.0 fluorometer, size-checked on a Bioanalyzer 2100, and measured again with the KAPA Library Quantification kit. Every immunoSEQ 96-well plate was sequenced on a separate single-read 150-cycle Illumina NextSeq 550 flow cell. Per the authors' processing: Because only junctional sequences without quality scores were contained in the immunoSEQ output, filtering matching that applied to full-length reads could not be performed. Sequences were annotated with PyIR, a Python wrapper for IgBLAST v1.9, using IMGT germline references to assign V/J genes and CDR3. Reads were filtered out if the reads had weak V/J assignments (E-value above 1e-6), no CDR3, stop codons, out-of-frame junctions, or ambiguous translated residues. V3J clonotypes were defined as sequences sharing an identical inferred V gene, J gene, and CDR3 amino acid sequence. To compute the percentage overlap between repertoires, the number of shared unique clonotypes was divided by the size of the smaller repertoire. Three approaches were used to assess repertoire richness: RTK rarefaction, the Chao1 estimator, and Recon v2.1 estimates of unobserved clonotypes. For all TCRbeta clonotypes obtained by the gDNA method from several donors, generation probabilities were computed with OLGA. Held by TCRdb, this immuneACCESS table contains in-frame sequences only and omits some clones. Under half of the omission traces to an unresolved V gene where checked; the cause of the rest is unknown. That table is the source of V, J and clone size, and D and trimming were worked out from the DNA. A total of some 2,000,000 clones appear in this sample, 85% to 95% of them only once. The ten largest clones take up more than 0.1% of the sample.

On this clone itself: Its antigen is still unknown. Base qualities are not recorded, but no much larger clone differs from it by a single base.

Healthy HIV-negative adults with no recently reported acute infections or vaccinations were included as donors. Every donor was a Caucasian adult residing in Nashville, Tennessee, USA. CD4+ T cells were enriched by magnetic negative selection; naive cells were then positively selected on CD45RA, and the negative fraction formed the memory subset. Blood was obtained by leukapheresis, after which PBMCs were separated by Ficoll-Histopaque density gradient centrifugation and cryopreserved in liquid nitrogen vapor phase. Purity and quantity of every magnetically sorted T cell population were checked by analytical flow cytometry. Each sorted fraction had its genomic DNA isolated and then quantified by UV absorbance on a Nanodrop 2000c. Sequenced material: naive CD4+ T cells sorted from blood. Reading the label with the study, this specimen's cell subset or site is: CD45RA+ positively selected. The TCR was taken from a man aged 18 to 35 in good health.

The DNA sequence reads TGTGCCAGCAGCTTGATCGACGCGTCCCTTCTCTGGGGCTACACCTTC. Its product reads: CASSLIDASLLWGYTF. The chain joins TRBV5-6 to TRBJ1-2, with no confident D gene call. Relative to germline, V is 1 base shorter and J is 8 bases shorter, with 21 bases between their ends. CDR1 SGHDT and CDR2 YYEEEE are derived from the germline V gene. CDR3 length: 16 amino acids, cysteine to phenylalanine. Here the CDR3 DNA is all that survives: 48 bases in frame from base 1.